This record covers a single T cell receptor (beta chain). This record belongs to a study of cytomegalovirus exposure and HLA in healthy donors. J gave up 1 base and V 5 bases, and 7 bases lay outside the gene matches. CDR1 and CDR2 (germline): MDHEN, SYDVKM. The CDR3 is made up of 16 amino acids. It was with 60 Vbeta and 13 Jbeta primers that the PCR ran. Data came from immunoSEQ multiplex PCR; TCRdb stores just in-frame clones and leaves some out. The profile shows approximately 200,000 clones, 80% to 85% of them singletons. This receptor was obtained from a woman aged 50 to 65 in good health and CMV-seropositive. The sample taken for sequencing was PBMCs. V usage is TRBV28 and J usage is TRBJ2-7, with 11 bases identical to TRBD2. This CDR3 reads CASSGLAGGISYEQYF. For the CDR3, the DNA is TGTGCCAGCAGTGGGCTAGCGGGAGGAATATCCTACGAGCAGTACTTC.